The T cell receptor beta chain described here comes from a study of T cell repertoires in cytomegalovirus infection. About the research overall: It can be stated that public TCR beta signatures indicated CMV infection as well as a matching HLA type.

TCRdb called the reads again in MiXCR, with one record for every CDR3 protein. The sample includes around 140,000 distinct CDR3 sequences, about 6.5% of them seen just once. Study-level findings and limits: Carriage of CMV together with the relevant HLA was identifiable through cumulative public TCR beta family frequency. The ex vivo response was dominated by HLA-C-restricted CMV-specific TCR beta clonotypes.

This clonotype was seen repeatedly, ten times or more. Its matching antigen is unknown. Germline V lookup: CDR1 SGHTA, CDR2 FQGNSA. This CDR3 is built from 17 residues. With 4 bases removed from V and 3 bases from J, the gap between germline ends came to 21 bases. Sequenced material: PBMCs. The TCR originated in a human donor in good health (CMV status not recorded). Some clones in this sample may be carry-over from other donors' samples. The chain has TRBV7-2 and TRBJ1-2; tentatively, D is TRBD1 (6 bases). CDR3 DNA: TGTGCCAGCAGCTCCAACACACACCGGGGGCGCGACTATGGCTACACCTTC. Its translation: CASSSNTHRGRDYGYTF.